The 5 T cell receptor beta chains below all came from one sample that was sequenced in a study of CD8 T cells in Susac syndrome. RNA was extracted with the RNeasy kit, and a quantity of about 0.45 to 1 ug was reverse transcribed using random hexamers. Each CDR3 protein gets one entry after TCRdb re-called the immunoSEQ multiplex PCR reads with MiXCR. The table has 110,000 to 150,000 distinct CDR3 sequences, 90% to 95% seen once; the top ten hold approximately 0.25%. Sequencing input: CD8+ T cells from PBMCs. The receptors come from a human donor in good health.

This clonotype was observed a single time. The chain employs TRBV9 and TRBJ2-7; 8 positions agree with TRBD2. From germline, CDR1 is SGDLS and CDR2 YYNGEE. The V segment lost 0 bases and the J segment 2 bases; nucleotides outside the gene matches: 4. The CDR3 loop spans 15 amino acids. The CDR3 protein is CASSVALAETYEQYF. CDR3 nucleotide sequence: TGTGCCAGCAGCGTAGCACTAGCGGAAACCTACGAGCAGTACTTC.

The chain is built from TRBV15 and TRBJ2-3; unclear D gene. V was cut by 5 bases and J by 6 bases, with 6 bases left in between. Germline CDR1 reads LNHNV; CDR2 reads YYDKDF (reference sequence). This CDR3 spans 11 amino acids. The CDR3 bases are TGTGCCACCAGCGGCTGGGATACGCAGTATTTT. Its translation is CATSGWDTQYF.

The chain joins TRBV7-9 to TRBJ2-7, with TRBD1 identical over 7 bases. This CDR3 region has 16 residues. Per the germline V gene, CDR1 is SEHNR and CDR2 is FQNEAQ (reference sequence). The J segment lost 3 bases and the V segment lost 6 bases, leaving 14 bases of the junction unmatched. The CDR3 coding sequence is TGTGCCAGCAGTTCCCAAGGGACAGAAGCGTTCTACGAGCAGTACTTC. Protein product: CASSSQGTEAFYEQYF.

The gene calls are TRBV29-1 and TRBJ2-1; unclear D gene. The CDR3 loop spans 13 amino acids. Germline CDR1 reads SQVTM; CDR2 reads ANQGSEA. Trimming left V 0 bases short and J 4 bases short, with 7 bases between. CDR3 coding DNA: TGCAGCGTTGAAGATTGGGAATACAATGAGCAGTTCTTC. It is translated as CSVEDWEYNEQFF.

The CDR3 DNA sequence: TGTGCCAGCAGCTTAGCCGTAGGGAAGAACACTGAAGCTTTCTTT. Its protein is CASSLAVGKNTEAFF. V usage is TRBV7-9 and J usage is TRBJ1-1; no firm D call. This CDR3 is built from 15 residues. Trimming removed 0 bases from V and 1 base from J, with 9 bases in between. Looked up from germline, CDR1 is SEHNR and CDR2 is FQNEAQ (reference sequence).